This T cell receptor beta chain was recovered during a study of cytomegalovirus exposure and HLA in healthy donors. The wider study: From donors who were HLA-typed, an early data release held 75 million to 85 million unique TCRs. Broader study findings: An analysis was carried out at a later point. It showed that HLA-associated TCR beta chains were more clonally expanded than equally common non-associated chains.

Everyone who donated was a healthy bone marrow donor. Details on this clone: The antigen remains undetermined.

A multiplex PCR was run with 60 Vbeta primers and 13 Jbeta primers. This table comes from immunoSEQ multiplex PCR, and its TCRdb copy is limited to in-frame clones, with some not included. This repertoire shows over 100,000 clones, approximately 71% found once; its top ten account for around 8%. Trimming removed 8 bases at V and 2 bases at J, with 12 bases between. CDR3 size: 12 residues. Germline V gene lookup returns CDR1 SQVTM and CDR2 ANQGSEA. This chain links TRBV29-1 with TRBJ2-5; D ambiguous. Specimen: PBMCs. This TCR derives from a man aged 35-49 years in good health and CMV-seronegative. Here the CDR3 DNA reads TGCAGCTCAACAGAAAATCAAGAGACCCAGTACTTC. This sequence encodes CSSTENQETQYF.